The clone carrying this T cell receptor beta chain was observed a handful of times. No antigen is known for it. This CDR3 spans 16 amino acids. Germline V gene sequence: CDR1 SGHNT, CDR2 YENEEA. The J segment lost 3 bases and the V segment lost 0 bases, leaving 5 bases of the junction unmatched. The sample comes from a study of chemoradiotherapy in HPV16-positive cancers. Study-level information: Candidate HPV-specific clones and shared TCR motifs came from a couple of HPV16-positive patients. Overall study findings and caveats: During treatment, candidate HPV-specific clones and E7-related motifs expanded in tumor.

Using immunoSEQ multiplex PCR, the repertoire was profiled, and TCRdb retains in-frame clones only, with some absent. The sample includes 6,000 to 6,500 clones, 73% of them seen just once. This clonotype was obtained from a human donor with HPV-associated anogenital cancer. This sample comprised tumor tissue, obtained from a patient who underwent chemoradiotherapy. V and J are TRBV11-3 and TRBJ2-7; 10 bases are a match to TRBD1. The CDR3 loop is CASSLDGTGDLYEQYF. The CDR3 DNA sequence: TGTGCCAGCAGCTTAGACGGGACAGGGGACCTCTACGAGCAGTACTTC. Complete variable domain (other parts from reference TRBV11-3 and TRBJ2-7): EAGVVQSPRYKIIEKKQPVAFWCNPISGHNTLYWYLQNLGQGPELLIRYENEEAVDDSQLPKDRFSAERLKGVDSTLKIQPAELGDSAVYLCASSLDGTGDLYEQYFGPGTRLTVT.